This T cell receptor (beta chain) was documented in a study of molecular identifiers for immune sequencing clone quantification. Study in general: Naive CD8 RNA (about 19,000 or 110,000 cells) was divided into five aliquots, with four sequenced.

Study-level findings and limits: Clones carrying above 20 RNA copies accounted for over 98% of effector molecules, under 1% in naive cells.

Previously described methods with listed TCR primers produced the bulk TCR libraries. Via MiXCR, TCRdb re-called the PCR reads, giving one row per CDR3 protein. The sample includes some 320,000 distinct CDR3 sequences, roughly 24% of them seen just once. Sorting captured naive CD8 T cells as CD8+CD4-CCR7+CD45RA+. This clonotype was seen more than once but under ten times. The antigen remains undetermined. This CDR3 region has 16 residues. Germline CDR1 reads LGHNA; CDR2 reads YSLEER. Trimming shortened V by 4 bases and J by 4 bases, and 17 bases separated the two germline ends. The genes are TRBV4-3 and TRBJ2-1, with D perhaps given as TRBD1 or TRBD2 (5 bases each). This sequence was found in a human donor in good health. Some libraries in this study had Jurkat cell RNA spiked in. Sequences were obtained from naive CD8+ T cells from blood, with Jurkat cell RNA spiked in. As for subset: FACS-sorted CD8+CD4-CCR7+CD45RA+ naive T cells. In nucleotides, the CDR3 is TGCGCCAGCAGCCGGTGGCGGACGGGGCAGTACAATGAGCAGTTCTTC. The encoded protein is CASSRWRTGQYNEQFF.